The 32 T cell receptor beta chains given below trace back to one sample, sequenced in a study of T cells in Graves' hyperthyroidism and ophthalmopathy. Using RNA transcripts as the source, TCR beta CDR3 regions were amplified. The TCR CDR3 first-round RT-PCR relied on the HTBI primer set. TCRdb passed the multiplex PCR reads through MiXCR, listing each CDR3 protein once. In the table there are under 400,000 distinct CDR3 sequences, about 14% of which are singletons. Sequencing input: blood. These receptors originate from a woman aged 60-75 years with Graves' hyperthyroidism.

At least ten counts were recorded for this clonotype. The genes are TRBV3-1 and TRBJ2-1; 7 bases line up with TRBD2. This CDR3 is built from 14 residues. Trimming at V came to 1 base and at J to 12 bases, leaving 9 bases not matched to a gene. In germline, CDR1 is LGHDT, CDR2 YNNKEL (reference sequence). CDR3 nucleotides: TGTGCCAGCAGCCAAGTCTCTAGCGGCGGAGGGCAGTTCTTC. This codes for CASSQVSSGGGQFF.

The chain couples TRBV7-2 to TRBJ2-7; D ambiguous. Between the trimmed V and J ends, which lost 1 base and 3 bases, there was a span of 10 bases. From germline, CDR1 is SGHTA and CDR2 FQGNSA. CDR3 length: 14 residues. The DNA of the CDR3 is TGTGCCAGCAGCTTAGTGGCACAAAGCTACGAGCAGTACTTC. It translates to CASSLVAQSYEQYF.

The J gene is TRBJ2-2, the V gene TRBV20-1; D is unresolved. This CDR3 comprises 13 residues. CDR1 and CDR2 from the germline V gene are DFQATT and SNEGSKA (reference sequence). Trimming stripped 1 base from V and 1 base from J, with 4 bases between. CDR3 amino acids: CSARVGNTGELFF. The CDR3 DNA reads TGCAGTGCTAGAGTGGGGAACACCGGGGAGCTGTTTTTT.

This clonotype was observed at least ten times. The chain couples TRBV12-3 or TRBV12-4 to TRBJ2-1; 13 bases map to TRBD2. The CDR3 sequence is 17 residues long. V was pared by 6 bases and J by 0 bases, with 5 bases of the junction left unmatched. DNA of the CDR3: TGTGCCAGCAGAGGACTAGCGGGGGACTCCTCCTACAATGAGCAGTTCTTC. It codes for CASRGLAGDSSYNEQFF.

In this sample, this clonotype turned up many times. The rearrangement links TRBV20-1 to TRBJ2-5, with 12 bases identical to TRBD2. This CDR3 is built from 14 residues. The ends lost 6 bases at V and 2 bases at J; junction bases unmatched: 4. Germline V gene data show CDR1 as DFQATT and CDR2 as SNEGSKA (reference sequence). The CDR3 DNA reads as TGCAGTGCCGGACTAGCGGGACGGCAAGAGACCCAGTACTTC. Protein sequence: CSAGLAGRQETQYF.

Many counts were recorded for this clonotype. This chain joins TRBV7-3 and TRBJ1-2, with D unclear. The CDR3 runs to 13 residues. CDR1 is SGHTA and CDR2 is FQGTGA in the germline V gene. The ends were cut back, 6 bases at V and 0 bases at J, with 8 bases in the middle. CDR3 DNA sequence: TGTGCCAGCAGTGAAGACGCTAACTATGGCTACACCTTC. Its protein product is CASSEDANYGYTF.

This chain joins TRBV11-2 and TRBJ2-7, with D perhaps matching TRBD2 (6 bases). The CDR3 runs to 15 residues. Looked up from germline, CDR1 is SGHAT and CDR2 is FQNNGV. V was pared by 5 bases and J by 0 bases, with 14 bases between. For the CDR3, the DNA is TGTGCCAGCAGCGATATCTCGGGACTCTCCTACGAGCAGTACTTC. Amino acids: CASSDISGLSYEQYF.

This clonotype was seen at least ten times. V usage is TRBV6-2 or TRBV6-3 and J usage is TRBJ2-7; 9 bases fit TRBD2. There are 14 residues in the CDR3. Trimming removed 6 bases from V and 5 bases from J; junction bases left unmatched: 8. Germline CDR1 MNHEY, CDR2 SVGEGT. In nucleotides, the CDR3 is TGTGCCAGCAGCCGTAGCGGGAGAACCCACGAGCAGTACTTC. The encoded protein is CASSRSGRTHEQYF.

The CDR3 DNA is TGTGCCAGCAGTTACTTGACGGGAACCTACAATGAGCAGTTCTTC. It codes for CASSYLTGTYNEQFF. J is TRBJ2-1 and V is TRBV6-2 or TRBV6-3, with TRBD2 as a possible D gene (5 bases). Per the germline V gene, CDR1 is MNHEY and CDR2 is SVGEGT. The CDR3 is 15 amino acids. V was pared by 1 base and J by 2 bases, with 9 bases between.

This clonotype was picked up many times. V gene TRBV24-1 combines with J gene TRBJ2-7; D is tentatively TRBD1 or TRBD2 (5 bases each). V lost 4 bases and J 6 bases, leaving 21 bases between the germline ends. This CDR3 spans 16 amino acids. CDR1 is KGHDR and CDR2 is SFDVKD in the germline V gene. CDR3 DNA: TGTGCCACCAGTGACTCGACGAGGGGCGCGACGTCCGAGCAGTACTTC. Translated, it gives CATSDSTRGATSEQYF.

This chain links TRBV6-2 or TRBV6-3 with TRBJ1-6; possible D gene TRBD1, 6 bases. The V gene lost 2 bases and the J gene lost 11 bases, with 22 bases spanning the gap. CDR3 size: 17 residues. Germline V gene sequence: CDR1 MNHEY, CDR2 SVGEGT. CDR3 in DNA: TGTGCCAGCAGTTACATGAATGACGGGACAAAACGGCCACCCCTCCACTTT. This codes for CASSYMNDGTKRPPLHF.

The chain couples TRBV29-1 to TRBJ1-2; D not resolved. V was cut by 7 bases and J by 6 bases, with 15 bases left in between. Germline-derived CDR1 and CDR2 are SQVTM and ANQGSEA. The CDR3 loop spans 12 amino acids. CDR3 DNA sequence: TGCAGCGACCGGACGGCTTTTGATGGCTACACCTTC. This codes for CSDRTAFDGYTF.

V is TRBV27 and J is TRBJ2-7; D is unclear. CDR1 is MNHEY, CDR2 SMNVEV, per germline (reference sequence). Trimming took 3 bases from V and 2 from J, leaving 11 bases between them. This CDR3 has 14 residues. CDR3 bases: TGTGCCAGCAGTTTTTATTTGGGGACCTACGAGCAGTACTTC. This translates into CASSFYLGTYEQYF.

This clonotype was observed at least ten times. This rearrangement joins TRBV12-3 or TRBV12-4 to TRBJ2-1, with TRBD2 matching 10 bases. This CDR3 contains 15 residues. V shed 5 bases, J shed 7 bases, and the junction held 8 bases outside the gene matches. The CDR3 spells CASSLLAGVWNEQFF. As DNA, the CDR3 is TGTGCCAGCAGTCTCCTAGCGGGAGTGTGGAATGAGCAGTTCTTC.

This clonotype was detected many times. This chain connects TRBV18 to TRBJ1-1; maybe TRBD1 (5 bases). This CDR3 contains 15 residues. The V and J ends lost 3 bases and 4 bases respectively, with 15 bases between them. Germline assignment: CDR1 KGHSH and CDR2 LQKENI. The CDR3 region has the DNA TGTGCCAGCTCACCCCGGGACCTTGAGGGCACTGAAGCTTTCTTT. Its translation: CASSPRDLEGTEAFF.

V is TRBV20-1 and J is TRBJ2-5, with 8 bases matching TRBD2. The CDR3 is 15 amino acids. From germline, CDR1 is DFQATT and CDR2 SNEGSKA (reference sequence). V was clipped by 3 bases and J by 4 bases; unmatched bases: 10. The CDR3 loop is CSASREGGGRETQYF. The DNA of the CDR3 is TGCAGTGCTAGTCGGGAGGGCGGGGGACGAGAGACCCAGTACTTC.

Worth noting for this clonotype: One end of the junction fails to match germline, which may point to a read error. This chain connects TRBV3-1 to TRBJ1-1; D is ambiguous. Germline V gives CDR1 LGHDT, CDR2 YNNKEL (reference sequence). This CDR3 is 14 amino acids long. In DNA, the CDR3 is TGTGCCAGCAGCCCGAGCTCCGGGAACGCTGAAGCTTTCTTT. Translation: CASSPSSGNAEAFF.

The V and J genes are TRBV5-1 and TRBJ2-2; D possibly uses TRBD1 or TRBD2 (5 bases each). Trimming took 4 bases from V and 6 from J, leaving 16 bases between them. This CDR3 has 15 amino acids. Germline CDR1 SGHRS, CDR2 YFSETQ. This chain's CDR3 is CASSEGSSVPGELFF. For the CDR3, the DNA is TGCGCCAGCAGCGAGGGGTCGAGTGTGCCCGGGGAGCTGTTTTTT.

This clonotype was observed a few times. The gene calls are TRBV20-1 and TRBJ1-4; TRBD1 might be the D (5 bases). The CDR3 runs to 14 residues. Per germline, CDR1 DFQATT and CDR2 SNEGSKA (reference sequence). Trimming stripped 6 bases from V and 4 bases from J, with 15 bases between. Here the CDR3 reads CSAKAGTLNEKLFF. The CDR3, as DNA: TGCAGTGCAAAAGCGGGGACCCTTAATGAAAAACTGTTTTTT.

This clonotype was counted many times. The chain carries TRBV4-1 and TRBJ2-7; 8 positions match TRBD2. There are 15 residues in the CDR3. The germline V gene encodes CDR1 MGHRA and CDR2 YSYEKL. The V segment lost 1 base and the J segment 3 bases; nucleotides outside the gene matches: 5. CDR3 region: CASSQGRTSNYEQYF. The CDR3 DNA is TGCGCCAGCAGCCAAGGACGGACTAGCAACTACGAGCAGTACTTC.

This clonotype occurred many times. CDR3 in amino acids: CASSLLRAGNTIYF. The DNA of the CDR3 is TGTGCCAGCAGTTTACTGAGAGCTGGAAACACCATATATTTT. The J gene is TRBJ1-3, the V gene TRBV12-3 or TRBV12-4; D gene ambiguous. V was trimmed by 2 bases and J by 2 bases, leaving 7 bases between them. The CDR3 contains 14 residues.

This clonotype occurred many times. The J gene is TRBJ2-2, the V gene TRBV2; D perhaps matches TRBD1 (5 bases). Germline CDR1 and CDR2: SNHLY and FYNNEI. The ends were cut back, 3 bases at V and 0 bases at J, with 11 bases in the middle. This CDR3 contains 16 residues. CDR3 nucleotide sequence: TGTGCCAGCAGTGAGTCAGGGCACACGAACACCGGGGAGCTGTTTTTT. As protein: CASSESGHTNTGELFF.

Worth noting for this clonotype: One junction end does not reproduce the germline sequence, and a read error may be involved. CDR3 in DNA: TGCGCCAACAGCTTCGACAGGGGTAATTCACCCCTCCACTTT. Amino acid sequence: CANSFDRGNSPLHF. The chain is built from TRBV5-1 and TRBJ1-6; 8 bases align to TRBD1. Per the germline V gene, CDR1 is SGHRS and CDR2 is YFSETQ. The CDR3 covers 14 residues.

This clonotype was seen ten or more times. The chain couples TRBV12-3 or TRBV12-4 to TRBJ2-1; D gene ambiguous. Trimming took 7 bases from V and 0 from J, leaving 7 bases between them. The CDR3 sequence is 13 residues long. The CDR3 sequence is CASTASSYNEQFF. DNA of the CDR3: TGTGCCAGCACAGCGAGCTCCTACAATGAGCAGTTCTTC.

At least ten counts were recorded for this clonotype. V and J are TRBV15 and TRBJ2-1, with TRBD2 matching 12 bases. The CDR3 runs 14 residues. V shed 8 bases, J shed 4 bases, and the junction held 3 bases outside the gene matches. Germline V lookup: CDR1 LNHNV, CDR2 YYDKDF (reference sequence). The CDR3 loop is CATRGTSGYNEQFF. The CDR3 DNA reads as TGTGCCACCCGCGGGACTAGCGGGTACAATGAGCAGTTCTTC.

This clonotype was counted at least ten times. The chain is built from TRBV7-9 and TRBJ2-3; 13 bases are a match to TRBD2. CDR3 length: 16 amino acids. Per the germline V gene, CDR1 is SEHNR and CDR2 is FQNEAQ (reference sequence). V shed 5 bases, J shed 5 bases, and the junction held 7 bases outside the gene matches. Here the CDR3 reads CASSPGLAGVKDTQYF. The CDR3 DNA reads TGTGCCAGCAGCCCAGGACTAGCGGGAGTTAAAGATACGCAGTATTTT.

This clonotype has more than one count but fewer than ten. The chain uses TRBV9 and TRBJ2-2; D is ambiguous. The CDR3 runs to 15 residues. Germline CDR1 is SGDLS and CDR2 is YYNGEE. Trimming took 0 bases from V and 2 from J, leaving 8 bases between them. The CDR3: CASSVGGVNTGELFF. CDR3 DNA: TGTGCCAGCAGCGTAGGAGGAGTAAACACCGGGGAGCTGTTTTTT.

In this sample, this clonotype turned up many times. The CDR3 reads CSALRREGRNEQFF. In DNA, the CDR3 is TGCAGTGCCCTCCGGCGGGAGGGTCGTAATGAGCAGTTCTTC. The chain has TRBV20-1 and TRBJ2-1; 9 bases agree with TRBD2. The CDR3 sequence is 14 residues long. The trim removed 6 bases at V and 7 bases at J, leaving 10 bases unmatched. The germline gives CDR1 DFQATT, CDR2 SNEGSKA (reference sequence).

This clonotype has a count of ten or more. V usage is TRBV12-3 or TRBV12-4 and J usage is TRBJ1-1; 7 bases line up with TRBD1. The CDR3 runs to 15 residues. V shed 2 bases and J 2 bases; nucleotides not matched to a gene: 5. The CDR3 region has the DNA TGTGCCAGCAGTTTATTGACAGGGTTCAACACTGAAGCTTTCTTT. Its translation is CASSLLTGFNTEAFF.

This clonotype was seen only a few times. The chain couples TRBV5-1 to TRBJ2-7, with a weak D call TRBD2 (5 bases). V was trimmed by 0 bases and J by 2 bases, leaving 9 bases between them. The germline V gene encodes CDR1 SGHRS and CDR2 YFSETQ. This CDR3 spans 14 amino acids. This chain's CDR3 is CASSLEVGTYEQYF. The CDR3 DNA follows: TGCGCCAGCAGCTTGGAGGTCGGGACCTACGAGCAGTACTTC.

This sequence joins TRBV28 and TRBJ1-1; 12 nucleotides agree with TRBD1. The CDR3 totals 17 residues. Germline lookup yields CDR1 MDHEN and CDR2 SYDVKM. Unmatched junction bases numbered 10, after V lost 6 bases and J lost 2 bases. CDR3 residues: CASRGASGTGGNTEAFF. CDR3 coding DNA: TGTGCCAGCAGGGGGGCCTCCGGGACAGGGGGCAACACTGAAGCTTTCTTT.

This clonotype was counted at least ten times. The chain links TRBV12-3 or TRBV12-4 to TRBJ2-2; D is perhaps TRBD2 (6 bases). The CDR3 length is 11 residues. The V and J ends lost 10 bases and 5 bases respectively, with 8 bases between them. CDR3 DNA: TGTGCCACCCGGGGGACCGGGGAGCTGTTTTTT. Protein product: CATRGTGELFF.